The 15 T cell receptor beta chains presented below share a single source sample, sequenced in a study of CD8+ T cells in alopecia areata. Sample treatment: oral pan-JAK inhibitor, 5-10 mg twice daily. TCR sequencing used cDNA made by reverse transcription of extracted RNA. Assay used: immunoSEQ multiplex PCR; TCRdb lists only in-frame clones, some missing. The sample consists of some 100,000 clones, roughly 45% of them appearing once. Sequenced material: CD8+ T cells sorted from blood, taken at week 24, from a patient treated with tofacitinib. All receptors come from a human donor with alopecia areata.

The chain is built from TRBV25-1 and TRBJ2-6, with no clear D. Looked up from germline, CDR1 is MGHDK and CDR2 is SYGVNS. The CDR3 runs 13 residues. V was shortened by 6 bases and J by 0 bases, with 3 bases between the two germline ends. In nucleotides, the CDR3 is TGTGCCAGCAGGGACTCTGGGGCCAACGTCCTGACTTTC. Translating gives CASRDSGANVLTF.

This clone was counted a few times. This rearrangement joins TRBV29-1 to TRBJ2-5; D ambiguous. CDR3 length: 13 residues. Germline V CDR1 and CDR2: SQVTM, ANQGSEA. Trimming took off 1 base at V and 5 bases at J, with 11 bases between the two ends. The CDR3 DNA sequence: TGCAGCGTTGAAGGGGGTGCTCGGGAGACCCAGTACTTC. Protein: CSVEGGARETQYF.

This rearrangement joins TRBV27 to TRBJ1-4, with D hard to call. Trimming left V 10 bases short and J 4 bases short, with 10 bases between. In germline, CDR1 is MNHEY, CDR2 SMNVEV (reference sequence). The CDR3 runs to 12 residues. The CDR3 bases are TGTGCCACAGGACGGGTTAATGAAAAACTGTTTTTT. This gives the protein CATGRVNEKLFF.

The rearrangement links TRBV6-1 to TRBJ2-7, with D perhaps TRBD2 (6 bases). Germline CDR1 is MNHNS and CDR2 is SASEGT. CDR3 length: 14 residues. The V gene lost 5 bases and the J gene lost 3 bases, with 14 bases spanning the gap. DNA for the CDR3: TGTGCCAGCAGTCGGACTCCCGGGGGCTACGAGCAGTACTTC. This sequence encodes CASSRTPGGYEQYF.

This clone has just one count. The chain is built from TRBV7-8 and TRBJ2-7; D is perhaps TRBD1 (5 bases). The CDR3 sequence is 16 residues long. CDR1 SGHVS and CDR2 FQNEAQ come from the germline V gene. The V end was cut by 4 bases, the J end by 4 bases, with 20 bases between. The CDR3 loop reads CASSSHPSSTEYEQYF. The CDR3 coding sequence is TGTGCCAGCAGCTCCCATCCGAGTTCGACAGAGTACGAGCAGTACTTC.

Only a few counts were recorded for this clone. The chain combines TRBV4-1 with TRBJ1-2; D uncertain. This CDR3 has 16 amino acids. Per germline, CDR1 MGHRA and CDR2 YSYEKL. The ends were cut back, 0 bases at V and 2 bases at J, with 13 bases in the middle. The CDR3, as DNA: TGCGCCAGCAGCCAAGACCCCCCGCCGGGGAACTATGGCTACACCTTC. Translated: CASSQDPPPGNYGYTF.

The chain has TRBV30 and TRBJ2-1, with D possibly TRBD2 on 5 matching bases. The germline V and J ends were trimmed by 0 bases and 7 bases, with 10 bases remaining between them. The CDR3 has 13 residues. From germline, CDR1 is GTSNPN and CDR2 SVGIG (reference sequence). CDR3 amino acids: CAWSVGVANEQFF. The CDR3 DNA sequence: TGTGCCTGGAGTGTGGGAGTGGCGAATGAGCAGTTCTTC.

In this sample, this clone turned up a few times. J is TRBJ2-7 and V is TRBV4-1; maybe TRBD1 (6 bases). CDR1 MGHRA and CDR2 YSYEKL come from the germline V gene. The CDR3 covers 15 residues. Between the trimmed V and J ends, which lost 2 bases and 1 base, there was a span of 12 bases. CDR3 sequence: CASSQQTGWSYEQYF. CDR3 sequence (DNA): TGCGCCAGCAGCCAACAAACAGGGTGGTCCTACGAGCAGTACTTC.

The chain links TRBV5-1 to TRBJ2-7; D is perhaps TRBD2 (5 bases). With 2 bases removed from V and 0 bases from J, the gap between germline ends came to 18 bases. This CDR3 comprises 17 residues. The V gene's germline CDR1 is SGHRS and CDR2 YFSETQ. The CDR3 DNA follows: TGCGCCAGCAGCTTCCATCTAAGCGGAGGAAGCTCCTACGAGCAGTACTTC. As protein: CASSFHLSGGSSYEQYF.

The rearrangement uses TRBV29-1 and TRBJ2-3; 8 bases map to TRBD1. V was clipped by 5 bases and J by 4 bases; unmatched bases: 20. CDR1 SQVTM and CDR2 ANQGSEA come from the germline V gene. The CDR3 length is 18 residues. CDR3 coding DNA: TGCAGCGTTAGGACAGGGTTGTGGGAGAAAGCTGCTGCAGATACGCAGTATTTT. This codes for CSVRTGLWEKAAADTQYF.

This rearrangement joins TRBV9 to TRBJ2-7; TRBD1 agrees at 7 bases. The trim removed 3 bases at V and 8 bases at J, leaving 2 bases unmatched. The V gene's germline CDR1 is SGDLS and CDR2 YYNGEE. This CDR3 region has 11 residues. This CDR3 is CASSGGGKQYF. CDR3 coding DNA: TGTGCCAGCAGCGGAGGGGGCAAGCAGTACTTC.

The J gene is TRBJ2-7, the V gene TRBV4-3, with D perhaps matching TRBD1 (5 bases). Per the germline V gene, CDR1 is LGHNA and CDR2 is YSLEER. Trimming cost V 0 bases and J 3 bases, with 15 bases left between them. CDR3 length: 16 amino acids. The CDR3 DNA follows: TGCGCCAGCAGCCAAGATGTCGGGCAGGGCGGCTACGAGCAGTACTTC. This codes for CASSQDVGQGGYEQYF.

This chain uses TRBV4-1 with TRBJ2-1; 10 bases agree with TRBD2. Germline-derived CDR1 and CDR2 are MGHRA and YSYEKL. The CDR3 is made up of 14 amino acids. J lost 4 bases, V lost 7 bases, and 4 bases had no gene match. This chain's CDR3 is CASNPLAGYNEQFF. CDR3 sequence (DNA): TGCGCCAGCAACCCACTAGCGGGGTACAATGAGCAGTTCTTC.

In nucleotides, the CDR3 is TGTGCCTGGAGTGTACACCGGACTAGCGGTGACTCTGGGGCCAACGTCCTGACTTTC. Translating gives CAWSVHRTSGDSGANVLTF. The V call is TRBV30, the J call TRBJ2-6; the match to TRBD2 covers 10 bases. The CDR3 length is 19 residues. The V gene's germline CDR1 is GTSNPN and CDR2 SVGIG (reference sequence). Trimming took 0 bases from V and 0 from J; bases not matched to a gene: 8.

V gene TRBV19 combines with J gene TRBJ2-2; weak D call: TRBD2 (5 bases). CDR1 LNHDA and CDR2 SQIVND come from the germline V gene (reference sequence). With 8 bases removed from V and 5 bases from J, the gap between germline ends came to 9 bases. The CDR3 has 12 residues. Here the CDR3 DNA reads TGTGCCAGTCGGGAAGAAACCGGGGAGCTGTTTTTT. It codes for CASREETGELFF.